This entry lists 12 T cell receptor beta chains sequenced from one sample in a study of STAT5B mutations in CD4+ large granular lymphocyte leukemia. Here immunoSEQ multiplex PCR was the method, and the copy in TCRdb shows in-frame clones only, minus some. The sample yields roughly 21,000 clones, 60% to 80% seen once. Sequencing was performed on CD4+ T cells from blood buffy coats. The receptors shown here come from a human donor in good health.

The chain uses TRBV6-5 and TRBJ1-2; D gene unclear. The germline V gene encodes CDR1 MNHEY and CDR2 SVGAGI. V lost 0 bases, J lost 3 bases, and 8 bases lay in between. There are 14 residues in the CDR3. DNA for the CDR3: TGTGCCAGCAGTTACTCCCGGGGAGACTATGGCTACACCTTC. Translating it yields CASSYSRGDYGYTF.

This chain joins TRBV6-5 and TRBJ2-5, with 8 bases identical to TRBD1. The DNA end lines up better with TRBJ2-7; the J call may be wrong. Germline V CDR1 and CDR2: MNHEY, SVGAGI. The CDR3 loop spans 15 amino acids. The CDR3 DNA is TGTGCCAGCAGTCAAACAGGGGGAACGGGCTACGAGCAGTACTTC. It translates to CASSQTGGTGYEQYF.

This chain links TRBV5-1 with TRBJ2-3, with TRBD2 matching over 16 bases. V dropped 4 bases and J dropped 15; count of bases not matched to a gene: 5. Per the germline V gene, CDR1 is SGHRS and CDR2 is YFSETQ. The CDR3 totals 13 residues. The CDR3 nucleotides read TGCGCCAGCAGCCTCGGGACTAGCGGGAGGGCTTATTTT. Its translation is CASSLGTSGRAYF.

This chain uses TRBV18 with TRBJ2-6; the D gene is possibly TRBD1 (6 bases). Germline V gene sequence: CDR1 KGHSH, CDR2 LQKENI. The V gene lost 3 bases and the J gene lost 4 bases, with 13 bases spanning the gap. This CDR3 is built from 16 residues. The CDR3: CASSPQAGAGANVLTF. Here the CDR3 DNA reads TGTGCCAGCTCACCCCAGGCAGGGGCGGGGGCCAACGTCCTGACTTTC. Variable domain in full (rest from reference TRBV18 and TRBJ2-6): NAGVMQNPRHLVRRRGQEARLRCSPMKGHSHVYWYRQLPEEGLKFMVYLQKENIIDESGMPKERFSAEFPKEGPSILRIQQVVRGDSAAYFCASSPQAGAGANVLTFGAGSRLTVL.

This clone was picked up one time. The chain uses TRBV7-9 and TRBJ2-5; D might be TRBD2 (5 bases). V was cut by 2 bases and J by 2 bases, with 9 bases left in between. This CDR3 has 14 residues. Germline CDR1 reads SEHNR; CDR2 reads FQNEAQ (reference sequence). DNA for the CDR3: TGTGCCAGCAGCTTAATGGCGGGTCAAGAGACCCAGTACTTC. It yields the protein CASSLMAGQETQYF.

This clone was seen only a few times. CDR3 amino acids: CASSSGTGDLSQPQHF. The CDR3 bases are TGTGCCAGCAGCTCCGGGACAGGGGACCTATCCCAGCCCCAGCATTTT. The rearrangement links TRBV5-6 to TRBJ1-5; TRBD1 aligns across 10 bases. Germline V CDR1 and CDR2: SGHDT, YYEEEE. J lost 7 bases, V lost 3 bases, and 10 bases had no gene match. This CDR3 contains 16 residues.

This sequence joins TRBV2 and TRBJ2-5; 9 bases fit TRBD1. The CDR3 is 20 residues long. J gave up 0 bases and V 2 bases, and 16 bases lay outside the gene matches. Germline V gene lookup returns CDR1 SNHLY and CDR2 FYNNEI. In DNA, the CDR3 is TGTGCCAGCAGTGAACGGTTCCCGGTCGGGACAGGGAAAAACCAAGAGACCCAGTACTTC. This sequence encodes CASSERFPVGTGKNQETQYF.

The rearrangement uses TRBV6-4 and TRBJ1-1; possibly TRBD1 for D (5 bases). The CDR3 is 14 residues long. Germline-derived CDR1 and CDR2 are MRHNA and SNTAGT. Trimming took off 0 bases at V and 4 bases at J, with 9 bases between the two ends. CDR3: CASSDSSRATEAFF. The CDR3 DNA reads as TGTGCCAGCAGTGACTCGAGCAGGGCCACTGAAGCTTTCTTT.

A few counts support this clone. V is TRBV11-3 and J is TRBJ2-1, with D uncertain. The germline V and J ends were trimmed by 0 bases and 6 bases, with 9 bases remaining between them. Germline V lookup: CDR1 SGHNT, CDR2 YENEEA. CDR3 length equals 14 residues. The CDR3 nucleotides are TGTGCCAGCAGCTTAGATCAAGTCGGCAATGAGCAGTTCTTC. Translation gives CASSLDQVGNEQFF.

The V and J genes are TRBV7-9 and TRBJ2-2; TRBD2 agrees at 8 bases. V shed 2 bases and J 4 bases; nucleotides not matched to a gene: 6. The germline V gene encodes CDR1 SEHNR and CDR2 FQNEAQ (reference sequence). This CDR3 contains 16 residues. The CDR3 region has the DNA TGTGCCAGCAGCTTAATGGCGGGAGGATCCACCGGGGAGCTGTTTTTT. This encodes CASSLMAGGSTGELFF.

The J gene is TRBJ2-2, the V gene TRBV7-9; the match to TRBD2 covers 7 bases. This CDR3 has 16 amino acids. The J segment lost 3 bases and the V segment lost 6 bases, leaving 10 bases of the junction unmatched. Germline CDR1 reads SEHNR; CDR2 reads FQNEAQ (reference sequence). As DNA, the CDR3 is TGTGCCAGCAGACCGAGCGGGATACAGTACACCGGGGAGCTGTTTTTT. Translated, it gives CASRPSGIQYTGELFF.

This clone was counted only a few times. The DNA for the CDR3 is TGTGCCAGCAGTTTTGAAGCGGGAGGGCCCGTGGGGGAGCAGTTCTTC. Protein sequence: CASSFEAGGPVGEQFF. The rearrangement uses TRBV6-5 and TRBJ2-1; the match to TRBD2 covers 10 bases. Germline V gives CDR1 MNHEY, CDR2 SVGAGI. Trimming took 4 bases from V and 10 from J; bases not matched to a gene: 13. CDR3 size: 16 residues.